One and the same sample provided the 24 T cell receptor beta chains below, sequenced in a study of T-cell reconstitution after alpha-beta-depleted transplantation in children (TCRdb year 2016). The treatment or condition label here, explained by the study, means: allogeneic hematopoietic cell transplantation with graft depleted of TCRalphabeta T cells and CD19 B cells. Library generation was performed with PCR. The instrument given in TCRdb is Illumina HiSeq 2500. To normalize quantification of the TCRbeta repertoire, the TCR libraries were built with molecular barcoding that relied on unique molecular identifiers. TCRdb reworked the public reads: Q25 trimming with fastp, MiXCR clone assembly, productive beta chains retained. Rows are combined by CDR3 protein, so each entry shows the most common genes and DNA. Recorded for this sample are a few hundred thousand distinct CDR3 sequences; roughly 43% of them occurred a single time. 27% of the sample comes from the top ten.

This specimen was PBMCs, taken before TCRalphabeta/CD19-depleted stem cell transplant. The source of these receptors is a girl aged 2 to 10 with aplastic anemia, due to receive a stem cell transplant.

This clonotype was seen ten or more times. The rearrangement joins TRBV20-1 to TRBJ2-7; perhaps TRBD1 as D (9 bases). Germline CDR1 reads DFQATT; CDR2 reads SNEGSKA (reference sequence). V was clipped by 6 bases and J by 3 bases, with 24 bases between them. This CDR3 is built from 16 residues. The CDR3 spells CSAAGTGPRGGYEQYF. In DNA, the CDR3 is TGCAGTGCCGCCGGGACAGGGCCACGGGGGGGCTACGAGCAGTACTTC.

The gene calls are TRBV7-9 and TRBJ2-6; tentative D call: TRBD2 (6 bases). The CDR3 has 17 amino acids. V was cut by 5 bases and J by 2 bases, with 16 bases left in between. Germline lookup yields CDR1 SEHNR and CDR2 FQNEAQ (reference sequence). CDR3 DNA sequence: TGTGCCAGCAGCCAAGCTAGCGCTCCACCTGGGGCCAACGTCCTGACTTTC. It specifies CASSQASAPPGANVLTF.

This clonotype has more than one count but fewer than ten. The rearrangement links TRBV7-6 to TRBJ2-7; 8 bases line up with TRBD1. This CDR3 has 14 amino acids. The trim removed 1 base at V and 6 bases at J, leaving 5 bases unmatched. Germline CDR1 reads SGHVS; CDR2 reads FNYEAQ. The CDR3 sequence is CASSLDGGQGEQYF. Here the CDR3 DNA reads TGTGCCAGCAGCTTAGATGGCGGACAGGGCGAGCAGTACTTC.

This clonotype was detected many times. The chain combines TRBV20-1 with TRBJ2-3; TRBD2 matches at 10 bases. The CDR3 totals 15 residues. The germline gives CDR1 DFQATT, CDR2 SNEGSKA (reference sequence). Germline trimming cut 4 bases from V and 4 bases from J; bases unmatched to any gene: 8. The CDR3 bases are TGCAGTGCTAAGGGGCGAAGCGGGAGGGCAGATACGCAGTATTTT. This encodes CSAKGRSGRADTQYF.

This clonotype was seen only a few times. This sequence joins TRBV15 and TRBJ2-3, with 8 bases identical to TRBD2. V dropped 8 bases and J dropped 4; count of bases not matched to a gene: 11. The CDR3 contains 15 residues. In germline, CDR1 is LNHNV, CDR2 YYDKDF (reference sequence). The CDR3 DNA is TGTGCCACCGGAATTAGCGGAGCGGGGGCAGATACGCAGTATTTT. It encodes CATGISGAGADTQYF. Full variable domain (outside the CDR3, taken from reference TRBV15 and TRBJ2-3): DAMVIQNPRYQVTQFGKPVTLSCSQTLNHNVMYWYQQKSSQAPKLLFHYYDKDFNNEADTPDNFQSRRPNTSFCFLDIRSPGLGDTAMYLCATGISGAGADTQYFGPGTRLTVL.

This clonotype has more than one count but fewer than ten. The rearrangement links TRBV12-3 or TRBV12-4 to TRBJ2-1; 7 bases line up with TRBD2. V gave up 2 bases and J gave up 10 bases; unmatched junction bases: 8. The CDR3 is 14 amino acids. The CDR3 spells CASSLSASGREQFF. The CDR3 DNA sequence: TGTGCCAGCAGTTTATCAGCTAGCGGCAGGGAGCAGTTCTTC.

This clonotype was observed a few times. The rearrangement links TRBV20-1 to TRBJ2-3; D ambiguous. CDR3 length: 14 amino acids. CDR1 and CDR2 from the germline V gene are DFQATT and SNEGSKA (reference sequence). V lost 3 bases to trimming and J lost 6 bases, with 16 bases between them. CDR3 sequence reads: CSASRAGPHDTQYF. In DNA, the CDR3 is TGCAGTGCTAGTCGTGCCGGTCCCCATGATACGCAGTATTTT.

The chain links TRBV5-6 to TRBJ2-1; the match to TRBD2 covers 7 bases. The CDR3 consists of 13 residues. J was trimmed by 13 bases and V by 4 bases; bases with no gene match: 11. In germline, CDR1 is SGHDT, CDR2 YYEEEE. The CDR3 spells CASSLGSSGLQFF. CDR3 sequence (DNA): TGTGCCAGCAGCCTTGGTTCTAGCGGACTCCAGTTCTTC.

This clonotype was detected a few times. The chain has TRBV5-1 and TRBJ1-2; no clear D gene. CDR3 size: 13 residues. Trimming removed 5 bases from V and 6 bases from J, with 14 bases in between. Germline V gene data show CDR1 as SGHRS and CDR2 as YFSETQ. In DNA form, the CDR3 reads TGCGCCAGCAGTTCAACAGTAACGAATGGCTACACCTTC. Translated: CASSSTVTNGYTF.

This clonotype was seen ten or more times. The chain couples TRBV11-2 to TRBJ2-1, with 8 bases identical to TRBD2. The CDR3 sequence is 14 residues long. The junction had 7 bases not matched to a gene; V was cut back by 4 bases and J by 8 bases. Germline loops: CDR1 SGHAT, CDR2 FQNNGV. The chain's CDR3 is CASSWGSGTYEQFF. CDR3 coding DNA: TGTGCCAGCAGCTGGGGTAGCGGGACATATGAGCAGTTCTTC.

The CDR3 region is CASGIQGADHSYEQYF. As DNA, the CDR3 is TGCGCCAGCGGCATACAGGGGGCCGATCATTCCTACGAGCAGTACTTC. V gene TRBV5-1 combines with J gene TRBJ2-7; 9 bases fit TRBD1. This CDR3 comprises 16 residues. Per germline, CDR1 SGHRS and CDR2 YFSETQ. V lost 7 bases to trimming and J lost 1 base; unmatched junction nucleotides: 12. Using reference TRBV5-1 and TRBJ2-7 for the parts outside the CDR3, the full variable domain is KAGVTQTPRYLIKTRGQQVTLSCSPISGHRSVSWYQQTPGQGLQFLFEYFSETQRNKGNFPGRFSGRQFSNSRSEMNVSTLELGDSALYLCASGIQGADHSYEQYFGPGTRLTVT.

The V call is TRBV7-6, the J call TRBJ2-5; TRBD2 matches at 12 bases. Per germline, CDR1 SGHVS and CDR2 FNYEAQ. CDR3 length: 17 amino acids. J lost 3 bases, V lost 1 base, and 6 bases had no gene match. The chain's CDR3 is CASSLVSTSGSKETQYF. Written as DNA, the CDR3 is TGTGCCAGCAGCTTAGTATCGACTAGCGGGAGTAAAGAGACCCAGTACTTC.

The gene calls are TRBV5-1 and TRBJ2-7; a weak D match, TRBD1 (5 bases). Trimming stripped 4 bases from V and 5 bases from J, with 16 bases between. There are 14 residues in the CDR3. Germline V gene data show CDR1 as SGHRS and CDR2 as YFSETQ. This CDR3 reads CASSPPQVNDEQYF. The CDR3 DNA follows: TGCGCCAGCAGCCCCCCACAGGTTAACGACGAGCAGTACTTC.

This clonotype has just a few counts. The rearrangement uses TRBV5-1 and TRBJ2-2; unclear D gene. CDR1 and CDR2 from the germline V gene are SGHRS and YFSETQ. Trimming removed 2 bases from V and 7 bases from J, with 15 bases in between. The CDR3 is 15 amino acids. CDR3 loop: CASSLLLTPIGELFF. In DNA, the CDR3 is TGCGCCAGCAGCTTACTATTAACTCCGATCGGGGAGCTGTTTTTT.

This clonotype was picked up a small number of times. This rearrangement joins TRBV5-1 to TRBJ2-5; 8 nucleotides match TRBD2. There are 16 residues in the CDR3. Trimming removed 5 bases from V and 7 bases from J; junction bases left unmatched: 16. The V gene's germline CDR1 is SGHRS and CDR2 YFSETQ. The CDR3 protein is CASSSPAGALGGTQYF. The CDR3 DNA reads TGCGCCAGCAGTTCACCAGCGGGGGCCCTTGGGGGGACCCAGTACTTC. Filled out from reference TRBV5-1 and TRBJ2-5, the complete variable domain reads KAGVTQTPRYLIKTRGQQVTLSCSPISGHRSVSWYQQTPGQGLQFLFEYFSETQRNKGNFPGRFSGRQFSNSRSEMNVSTLELGDSALYLCASSSPAGALGGTQYFGPGTRLLVL.

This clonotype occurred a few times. For the CDR3, the DNA is TGTGCCAGCAGCTTCGGACACAGGAGCTCCTACGAGCAGTACTTC. Its translation: CASSFGHRSSYEQYF. The gene calls are TRBV11-2 and TRBJ2-7; D is perhaps TRBD1 (5 bases). Germline V gene lookup returns CDR1 SGHAT and CDR2 FQNNGV. Deletions cut 3 bases from V and 0 bases from J, with 12 bases between. The CDR3 covers 15 residues.

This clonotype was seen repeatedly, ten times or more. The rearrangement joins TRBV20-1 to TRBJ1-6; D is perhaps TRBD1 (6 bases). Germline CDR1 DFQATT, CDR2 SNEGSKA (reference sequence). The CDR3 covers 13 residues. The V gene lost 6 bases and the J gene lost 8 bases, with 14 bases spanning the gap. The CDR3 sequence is CSATGTLDSPLHF. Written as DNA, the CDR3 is TGCAGTGCAACCGGGACACTGGATTCACCCCTCCACTTT.

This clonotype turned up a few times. CDR3 sequence reads: CASVMGRGFRGRTSDDLEQFF. DNA of the CDR3: TGTGCCAGCGTCATGGGCAGGGGGTTTCGCGGGAGGACCAGTGATGATTTAGAGCAGTTCTTC. V usage is TRBV6-2 or TRBV6-3 and J usage is TRBJ2-1; a weak D match, TRBD2 (8 bases). CDR3 length equals 21 residues. Looked up from germline, CDR1 is MNHEY and CDR2 is SVGEGT. V lost 8 bases and J lost 10, with 42 bases in between.

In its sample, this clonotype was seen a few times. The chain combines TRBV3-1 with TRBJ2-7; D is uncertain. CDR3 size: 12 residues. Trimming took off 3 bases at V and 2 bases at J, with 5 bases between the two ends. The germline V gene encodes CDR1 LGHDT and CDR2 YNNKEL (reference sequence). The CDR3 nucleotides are TGTGCCAGCAGCCATGGGACCTACGAGCAGTACTTC. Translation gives CASSHGTYEQYF.

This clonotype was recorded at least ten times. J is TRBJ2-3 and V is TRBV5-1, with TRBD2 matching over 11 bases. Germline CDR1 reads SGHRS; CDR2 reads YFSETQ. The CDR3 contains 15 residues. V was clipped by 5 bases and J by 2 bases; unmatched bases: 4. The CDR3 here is CASRLTSGTTDTQYF. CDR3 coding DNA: TGCGCCAGCAGGCTGACTAGCGGGACCACAGATACGCAGTATTTT.

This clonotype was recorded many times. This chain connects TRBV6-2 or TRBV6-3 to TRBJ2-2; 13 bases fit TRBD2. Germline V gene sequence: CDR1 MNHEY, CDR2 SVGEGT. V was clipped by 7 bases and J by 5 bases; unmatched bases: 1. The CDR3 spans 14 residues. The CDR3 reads CASKTSGRTGELFF. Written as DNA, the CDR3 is TGTGCCAGCAAGACTAGCGGGAGGACCGGGGAGCTGTTTTTT.

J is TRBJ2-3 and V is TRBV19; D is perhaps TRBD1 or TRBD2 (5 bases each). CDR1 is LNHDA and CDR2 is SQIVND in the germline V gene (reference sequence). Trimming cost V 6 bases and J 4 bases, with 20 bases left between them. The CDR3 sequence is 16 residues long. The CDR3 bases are TGTGCCAGTAGCGGAGGAGCACCCTGGGGCCCAGATACGCAGTATTTT. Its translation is CASSGGAPWGPDTQYF.

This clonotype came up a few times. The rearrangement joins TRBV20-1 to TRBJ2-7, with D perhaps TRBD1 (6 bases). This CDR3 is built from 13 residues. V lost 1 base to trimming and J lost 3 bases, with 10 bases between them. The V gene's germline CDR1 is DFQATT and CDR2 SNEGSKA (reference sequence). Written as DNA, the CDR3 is TGCAGTGCTAGAGTGGGGGCAAACTACGAGCAGTACTTC. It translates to CSARVGANYEQYF.

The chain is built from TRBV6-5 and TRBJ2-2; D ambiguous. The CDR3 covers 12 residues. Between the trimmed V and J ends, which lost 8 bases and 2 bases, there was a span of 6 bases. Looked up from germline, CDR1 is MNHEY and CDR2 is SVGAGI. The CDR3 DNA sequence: TGTGCCAGCGCCTTTAACACCGGGGAGCTGTTTTTT. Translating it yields CASAFNTGELFF.